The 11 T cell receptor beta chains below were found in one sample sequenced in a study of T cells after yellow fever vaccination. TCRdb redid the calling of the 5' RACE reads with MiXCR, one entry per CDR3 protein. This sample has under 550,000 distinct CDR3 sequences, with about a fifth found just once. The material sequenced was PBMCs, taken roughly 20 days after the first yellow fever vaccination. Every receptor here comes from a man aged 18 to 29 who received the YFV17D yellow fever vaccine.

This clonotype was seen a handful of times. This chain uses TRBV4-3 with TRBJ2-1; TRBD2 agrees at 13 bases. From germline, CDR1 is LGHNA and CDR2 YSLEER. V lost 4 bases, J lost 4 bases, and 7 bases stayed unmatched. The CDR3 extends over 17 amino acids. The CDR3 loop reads CASSRRTSGGVYNEQFF. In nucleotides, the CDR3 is TGCGCCAGCAGCCGACGGACTAGCGGGGGAGTATACAATGAGCAGTTCTTC.

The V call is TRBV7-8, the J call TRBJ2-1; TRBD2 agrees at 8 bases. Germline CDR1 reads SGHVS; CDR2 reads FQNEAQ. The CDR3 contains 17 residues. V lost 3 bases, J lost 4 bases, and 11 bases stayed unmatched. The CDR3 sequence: CASSLGYAGGLYNEQFF. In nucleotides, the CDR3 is TGTGCCAGCAGCTTGGGGTACGCGGGGGGCCTTTACAATGAGCAGTTCTTC.

CDR3 region: CASSLVRGGSTDTQYF. The DNA of the CDR3 is TGTGCCAGCAGCTTAGTGCGGGGCGGAAGCACAGATACGCAGTATTTT. This chain joins TRBV7-8 and TRBJ2-3, with D perhaps TRBD2 (6 bases). The CDR3 extends over 16 amino acids. Germline values: CDR1 SGHVS, CDR2 FQNEAQ. Deletions cut 1 base from V and 0 bases from J, with 11 bases between.

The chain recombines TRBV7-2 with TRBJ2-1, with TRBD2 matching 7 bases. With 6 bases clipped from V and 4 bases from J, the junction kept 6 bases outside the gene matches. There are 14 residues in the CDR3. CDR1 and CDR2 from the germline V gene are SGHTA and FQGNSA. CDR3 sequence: CASRVAGDYNEQFF. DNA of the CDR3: TGTGCCAGCAGGGTAGCGGGTGATTACAATGAGCAGTTCTTC.

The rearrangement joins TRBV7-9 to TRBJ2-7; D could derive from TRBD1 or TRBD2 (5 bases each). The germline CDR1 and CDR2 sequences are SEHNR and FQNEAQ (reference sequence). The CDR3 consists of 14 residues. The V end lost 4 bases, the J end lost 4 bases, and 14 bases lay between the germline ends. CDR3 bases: TGTGCCAGCAGCTCTTTTGGGGGTGTGTACGAGCAGTACGTC. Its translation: CASSSFGGVYEQYV.

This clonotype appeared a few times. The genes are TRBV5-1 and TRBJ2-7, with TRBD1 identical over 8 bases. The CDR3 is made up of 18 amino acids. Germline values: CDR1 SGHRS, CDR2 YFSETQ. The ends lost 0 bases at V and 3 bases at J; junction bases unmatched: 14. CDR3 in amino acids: CASSLVGQGRLEYYEQYV. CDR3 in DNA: TGCGCCAGCAGCTTGGTTGGACAGGGTCGCCTGGAATACTACGAGCAGTACGTC.

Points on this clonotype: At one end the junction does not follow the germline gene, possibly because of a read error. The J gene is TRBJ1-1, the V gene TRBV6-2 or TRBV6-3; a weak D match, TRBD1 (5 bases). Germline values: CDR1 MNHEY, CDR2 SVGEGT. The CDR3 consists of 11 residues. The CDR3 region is CASSPAEGRVF. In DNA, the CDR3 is TGTGCCAGCAGTCCAGCTGAGGGGCGGGTCTTT.

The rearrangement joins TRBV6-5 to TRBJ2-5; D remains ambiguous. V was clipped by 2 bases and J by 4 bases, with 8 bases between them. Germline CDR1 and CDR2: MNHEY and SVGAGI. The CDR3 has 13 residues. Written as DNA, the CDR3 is TGTGCCAGCAGTTACCACGGTACAGAGACCCAGTACTTC. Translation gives CASSYHGTETQYF.

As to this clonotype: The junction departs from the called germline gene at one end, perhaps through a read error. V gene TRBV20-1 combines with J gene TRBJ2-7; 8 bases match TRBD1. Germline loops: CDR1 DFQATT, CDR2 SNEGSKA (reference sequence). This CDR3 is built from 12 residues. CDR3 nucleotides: TGCAGTGCTGCCTCCGACAGGGGCCGTGCTCACTTC. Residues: CSAASDRGRAHF.

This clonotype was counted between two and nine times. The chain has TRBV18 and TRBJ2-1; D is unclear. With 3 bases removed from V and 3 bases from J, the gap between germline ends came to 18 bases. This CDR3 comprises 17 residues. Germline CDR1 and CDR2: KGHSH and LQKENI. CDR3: CASSPPRFGSSYNEQFF. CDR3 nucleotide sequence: TGTGCCAGCTCACCCCCCCGGTTCGGGTCCAGCTACAATGAGCAGTTCTTC.

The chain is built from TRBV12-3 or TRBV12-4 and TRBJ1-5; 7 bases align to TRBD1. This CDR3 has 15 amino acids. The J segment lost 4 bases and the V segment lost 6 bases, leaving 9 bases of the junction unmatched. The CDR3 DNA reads TGTGCCAGCAGCCCACAGGGGACAGAGAATCAGCCCCAGCATTTT. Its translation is CASSPQGTENQPQHF.